The 31 T cell receptor beta chains below come from one sample, sequenced in a study of cytomegalovirus exposure and HLA in healthy donors. Use of 60 Vbeta and 13 Jbeta primers characterized the PCR. Assay used: immunoSEQ multiplex PCR; TCRdb lists only in-frame clones, some missing. The sample yields under 150,000 clones, around 62% seen once. The sequencing input was PBMCs. The origin of the receptors is a woman in her 40s in good health and CMV-seropositive.

The chain combines TRBV6-6 with TRBJ1-2, with D unresolved. Germline CDR1 and CDR2: MNHNY and SVGAGI (reference sequence). The CDR3 covers 15 residues. V shed 2 bases and J shed 0 bases, with 10 bases lying between them. The DNA of the CDR3 is TGTGCCAGCAGTTACGCGGCCACTGCTAACTATGGCTACACCTTC. It codes for CASSYAATANYGYTF.

The gene calls are TRBV7-8 and TRBJ2-3; maybe TRBD1 (6 bases). Germline V lookup: CDR1 SGHVS, CDR2 FQNEAQ. The V gene lost 5 bases and the J gene lost 3 bases, with 15 bases spanning the gap. This CDR3 is built from 15 residues. CDR3 sequence (DNA): TGTGCCAGCAGCCAATGGCAGGGGCCGACAGATACGCAGTATTTT. As protein: CASSQWQGPTDTQYF.

The chain combines TRBV7-9 with TRBJ2-7; 13 bases match TRBD2. The V gene end was trimmed by 4 bases and the J gene end by 3 bases; junction bases not matched to a gene: 12. The CDR3 covers 18 residues. Germline CDR1 SEHNR, CDR2 FQNEAQ (reference sequence). CDR3 sequence reads: CASSSTIRLAGGIYEQYF. Written as DNA, the CDR3 is TGTGCCAGCAGCTCGACGATCAGACTAGCGGGGGGAATCTACGAGCAGTACTTC. The full variable domain, in which reference TRBV7-9 and TRBJ2-7 provide the parts outside the CDR3, is DTGVSQNPRHKITKRGQNVTFRCDPISEHNRLYWYRQTLGQGPEFLTYFQNEAQLEKSRLLSDRFSAERPKGSFSTLEIQRTEQGDSAMYLCASSSTIRLAGGIYEQYFGPGTRLTVT.

The J gene is TRBJ2-7, the V gene TRBV6-4; D is uncertain. Trimming removed 7 bases at V and 5 bases at J, with 15 bases between. The CDR3 extends over 13 amino acids. Germline V gene lookup returns CDR1 MRHNA and CDR2 SNTAGT. The CDR3 is CASNHHFDNEQYF. CDR3 DNA: TGTGCCAGCAACCACCATTTTGACAACGAGCAGTACTTC.

This clone was seen just once. CDR3 amino acids: CASSTRTGGWAEAFF. For the CDR3, the DNA is TGTGCCAGCAGCACCAGGACAGGCGGTTGGGCTGAAGCTTTCTTT. The rearrangement links TRBV7-9 to TRBJ1-1; 7 positions agree with TRBD1. CDR1 and CDR2 from the germline V gene are SEHNR and FQNEAQ (reference sequence). The CDR3 is made up of 15 amino acids. Trimming removed 5 bases from V and 6 bases from J; junction bases left unmatched: 12. Full variable domain (outside the CDR3, taken from reference TRBV7-9 and TRBJ1-1): DTGVSQNPRHKITKRGQNVTFRCDPISEHNRLYWYRQTLGQGPEFLTYFQNEAQLEKSRLLSDRFSAERPKGSFSTLEIQRTEQGDSAMYLCASSTRTGGWAEAFFGQGTRLTVV.

The V and J genes are TRBV6-6 and TRBJ1-5; D might be TRBD1 (5 bases). The CDR3 is 15 amino acids. V lost 0 bases and J lost 6, with 12 bases in between. Germline CDR1 reads MNHNY; CDR2 reads SVGAGI (reference sequence). The DNA of the CDR3 is TGTGCCAGCAGTTACTCGATTGGGGCTATTCAGCCCCAGCATTTT. Encoded protein: CASSYSIGAIQPQHF.

V usage is TRBV29-1 and J usage is TRBJ2-1; weak D call: TRBD1 (6 bases). The V end lost 3 bases, the J end lost 0 bases, and 9 bases lay between the germline ends. The germline gives CDR1 SQVTM, CDR2 ANQGSEA. The CDR3 has 14 residues. The CDR3: CSVDKQGSYNEQFF. The DNA for the CDR3 is TGCAGCGTTGACAAACAGGGCTCCTACAATGAGCAGTTCTTC.

This clone has only a few counts. This chain joins TRBV21-1 and TRBJ1-1. TRBV21-1 is noted as a pseudogene. CDR3 size: 11 residues. The DNA for the CDR3 is TGTGCCACCTGTGGAGGGATTGAAGCTTTCTTT. Translated, it gives CATCGGIEAFF.

This clone was detected only a few times. This chain joins TRBV7-2 and TRBJ2-5; no clear D. The CDR3 consists of 12 residues. The germline V gene has CDR1 SGHTA and CDR2 FQGNSA. Deletions cut 4 bases from V and 0 bases from J, with 3 bases between. CDR3 in DNA: TGTGCCAGCAGCTCCTACCAAGAGACCCAGTACTTC. It translates to CASSSYQETQYF. Full variable domain (rest looked up from reference TRBV7-2 and TRBJ2-5): GAGVSQSPSNKVTEKGKDVELRCDPISGHTALYWYRQSLGQGLEFLIYFQGNSAPDKSGLPSDRFSAERTGGSVSTLTIQRTQQEDSAVYLCASSSYQETQYFGPGTRLLVL.

This clone was counted between two and nine times. The V call is TRBV27, the J call TRBJ1-6; 8 nucleotides align to TRBD1. Per the germline V gene, CDR1 is MNHEY and CDR2 is SMNVEV (reference sequence). V trimming: 5 bases; J trimming: 13 bases; junction bases outside the gene matches: 10. CDR3 length equals 14 residues. Here the CDR3 reads CASSQGTGVLPLHF. CDR3 DNA: TGTGCCAGCAGTCAGGGGACAGGCGTACTGCCCCTCCACTTT.

This clone has only a few counts. The chain is built from TRBV2 and TRBJ2-7; the D is unclear. The germline V gene has CDR1 SNHLY and CDR2 FYNNEI. The length of the CDR3 is 11 residues. V lost 6 bases, J lost 3 bases, and 6 bases lay in between. The CDR3 loop is CASRRIYEQYF. The CDR3 nucleotides read TGTGCCAGCAGGCGGATCTACGAGCAGTACTTC.

The genes are TRBV4-3 and TRBJ2-1, with D perhaps TRBD1 (5 bases). The CDR3 spans 13 residues. The V end was cut by 0 bases, the J end by 9 bases, with 9 bases between. Germline V gene lookup returns CDR1 LGHNA and CDR2 YSLEER. The CDR3 reads CASSQDIGAEQFF. CDR3 in DNA: TGCGCCAGCAGCCAAGATATTGGGGCTGAGCAGTTCTTC.

The chain has TRBV30 and TRBJ1-4; D possibly corresponds to TRBD1 (6 bases). CDR1 GTSNPN and CDR2 SVGIG come from the germline V gene (reference sequence). The CDR3 has 12 amino acids. V lost 3 bases and J lost 4, with 6 bases in between. The chain's CDR3 is CAWRGGNEKLFF. The CDR3 DNA sequence: TGTGCCTGGAGAGGGGGTAATGAAAAACTGTTTTTT.

This rearrangement joins TRBV15 to TRBJ2-1; 10 nucleotides match TRBD2. Per germline, CDR1 LNHNV and CDR2 YYDKDF (reference sequence). The CDR3 sequence is 16 residues long. Trimming took 3 bases from V and 4 from J; bases not matched to a gene: 6. CDR3 sequence (DNA): TGTGCCACCAGCAGGTTTAGCGGGAGGCTATACAATGAGCAGTTCTTC. Amino acids: CATSRFSGRLYNEQFF.

The V call is TRBV5-1, the J call TRBJ2-3; possibly TRBD1 for D (5 bases). Germline loops: CDR1 SGHRS, CDR2 YFSETQ. This CDR3 is built from 14 residues. The V gene lost 4 bases and the J gene lost 1 base, with 10 bases spanning the gap. This CDR3 is CASSEGVGTDTQYF. CDR3 in DNA: TGCGCCAGCAGCGAAGGGGTGGGCACAGATACGCAGTATTTT.

V gene TRBV5-4 combines with J gene TRBJ2-1; the match to TRBD2 covers 7 bases. This CDR3 contains 15 residues. J lost 6 bases, V lost 2 bases, and 8 bases had no gene match. Looked up from germline, CDR1 is SGHNT and CDR2 is YYREEE (reference sequence). This CDR3 is CASSLGGSGGNEQFF. The CDR3 DNA is TGTGCCAGCAGCTTAGGCGGGAGCGGCGGCAATGAGCAGTTCTTC.

The rearrangement uses TRBV28 and TRBJ1-2, with 8 bases fitting TRBD1. Germline assignment: CDR1 MDHEN and CDR2 SYDVKM. V was pared by 4 bases and J by 4 bases, with 2 bases of the junction left unmatched. CDR3 length equals 13 residues. The CDR3 region has the DNA TGTGCCAGCAGTTCTACAGGGGGCTATGGCTACACCTTC. As protein: CASSSTGGYGYTF.

This clone was found a few times. The V call is TRBV6-5, the J call TRBJ2-1; perhaps TRBD2 as D (6 bases). Germline values: CDR1 MNHEY, CDR2 SVGAGI. The CDR3 is 13 amino acids. The ends were cut back, 3 bases at V and 7 bases at J, with 10 bases in the middle. The CDR3 nucleotides read TGTGCCAGCAGTTATTCGGGGGTGAATGAGCAGTTCTTC. It specifies CASSYSGVNEQFF.

The chain employs TRBV6-1 and TRBJ1-2; tentative D call: TRBD1 (6 bases). Looked up from germline, CDR1 is MNHNS and CDR2 is SASEGT. This CDR3 has 13 amino acids. V lost 7 bases to trimming and J lost 8 bases, with 17 bases between them. CDR3 sequence reads: CASTPGGAGGYTF. The CDR3 DNA reads as TGTGCCAGCACCCCGGGGGGGGCGGGGGGCTACACCTTC.

CDR3 loop: CASSARTGYEQYF. The CDR3 nucleotides are TGTGCCAGCAGCGCCAGGACAGGGTACGAGCAGTACTTC. This chain connects TRBV7-9 to TRBJ2-7; 8 bases align to TRBD1. CDR3 length: 13 amino acids. Trimming cost V 5 bases and J 4 bases; bases outside gene matches: 4. Germline-derived CDR1 and CDR2 are SEHNR and FQNEAQ (reference sequence).

The CDR3 loop reads CASSLRLGETQYF. CDR3 nucleotide sequence: TGTGCCAGCAGCTTAAGGCTAGGAGAGACCCAGTACTTC. The chain is built from TRBV7-3 and TRBJ2-5, with unresolved D. The CDR3 contains 13 residues. Looked up from germline, CDR1 is SGHTA and CDR2 is FQGTGA. Trimming shortened V by 1 base and J by 4 bases, and 7 bases separated the two germline ends.

This clone was observed at least ten times. V usage is TRBV7-2 and J usage is TRBJ2-7; D not resolved. Looked up from germline, CDR1 is SGHTA and CDR2 is FQGNSA. V lost 2 bases and J lost 3, with 20 bases in between. This CDR3 is 17 amino acids long. CDR3 bases: TGTGCCAGCAGCTTACTCAGATACCGAGCGATAGACTACGAGCAGTACTTC. It encodes CASSLLRYRAIDYEQYF.

In this sample, this clone turned up once. V and J are TRBV5-6 and TRBJ1-1; 9 nucleotides agree with TRBD1. J gave up 4 bases and V 4 bases, and 11 bases lay outside the gene matches. CDR3 size: 16 residues. From germline, CDR1 is SGHDT and CDR2 YYEEEE. The CDR3 region is CASSPRLQGAITEAFF. CDR3 sequence (DNA): TGTGCCAGCAGCCCTCGCCTACAGGGGGCTATCACTGAAGCTTTCTTT.

The rearrangement uses TRBV21-1 and TRBJ1-5; TRBD1 is the table's D call and was not checked against the DNA. TRBV21-1 is tagged as a pseudogene. The CDR3 totals 14 residues. The CDR3 DNA follows: TGTGCCAGCTCAAGGACAGGGAGCAATCAGCCCCAGCATTTT. Translated, it gives CASSRTGSNQPQHF.

This clone is a singleton in its sample. V usage is TRBV5-1 and J usage is TRBJ2-2, with TRBD2 matching over 12 bases. The germline gives CDR1 SGHRS, CDR2 YFSETQ. The V gene end was trimmed by 0 bases and the J gene end by 4 bases; junction bases not matched to a gene: 13. The CDR3 totals 20 residues. CDR3 coding DNA: TGCGCCAGCAGCTTGGGGACTAGCGGGGTTCCTGTGTACGCCACCGGGGAGCTGTTTTTT. Amino acid sequence: CASSLGTSGVPVYATGELFF. The whole variable domain, filled in from reference TRBV5-1 and TRBJ2-2, reads KAGVTQTPRYLIKTRGQQVTLSCSPISGHRSVSWYQQTPGQGLQFLFEYFSETQRNKGNFPGRFSGRQFSNSRSEMNVSTLELGDSALYLCASSLGTSGVPVYATGELFFGEGSRLTVL.

The chain uses TRBV7-2 and TRBJ1-3, with D possibly TRBD1 on 5 matching bases. The V end was cut by 2 bases, the J end by 0 bases, with 11 bases between. Germline lookup yields CDR1 SGHTA and CDR2 FQGNSA. This CDR3 is 16 amino acids long. The CDR3 spells CASSLSRVSSGNTIYF. In DNA form, the CDR3 reads TGTGCCAGCAGCTTATCCAGGGTGAGCTCTGGAAACACCATATATTTT.

The chain recombines TRBV5-8 with TRBJ2-7; unclear D gene. CDR1 is SGHTS and CDR2 is YDEGEE in the germline V gene. The CDR3 totals 14 residues. V was pared by 4 bases and J by 2 bases, with 13 bases between. The CDR3 DNA reads as TGTGCCAGCAGCCGCAGGTCCACTGCCTACGAGCAGTACTTC. Encoded protein: CASSRRSTAYEQYF.

V and J are TRBV7-8 and TRBJ1-4; 12 positions agree with TRBD1. The CDR3 has 16 residues. The V segment lost 5 bases and the J segment 7 bases; nucleotides outside the gene matches: 8. Germline assignment: CDR1 SGHVS and CDR2 FQNEAQ. The CDR3 region is CASSVGTGGFGEKLFF. The CDR3 coding sequence is TGTGCCAGCAGCGTCGGGACAGGGGGCTTCGGTGAAAAACTGTTTTTT.

This clone was counted between two and nine times. The chain carries TRBV6-5 and TRBJ2-7, with 9 bases lining up with TRBD1. CDR3 length: 15 residues. CDR1 is MNHEY, CDR2 SVGAGI, per germline. Germline trimming cut 0 bases from V and 2 bases from J; bases unmatched to any gene: 2. The CDR3, as DNA: TGTGCCAGCAGTTACTCATGGGACAGGGCCTACGAGCAGTACTTC. Translated, it gives CASSYSWDRAYEQYF.

This rearrangement joins TRBV14 to TRBJ1-2; D gene uncertain. V lost 4 bases to trimming and J lost 5 bases, with 23 bases between them. The CDR3 contains 17 residues. In germline, CDR1 is SGHDN, CDR2 FVKESK. The CDR3: CASSPALAKNPRYGYTF. The CDR3 DNA follows: TGTGCCAGCAGCCCGGCGCTAGCCAAGAACCCAAGATATGGCTACACCTTC.

V is TRBV4-2 and J is TRBJ2-7; 7 positions agree with TRBD1. V trimming: 0 bases; J trimming: 7 bases; junction bases outside the gene matches: 6. Germline V CDR1 and CDR2: LGHNA, YNFKEQ. CDR3 length: 14 amino acids. CDR3 region: CASSQETGSKEQYF. CDR3 nucleotide sequence: TGTGCCAGCAGCCAAGAGACAGGGTCGAAAGAGCAGTACTTC.